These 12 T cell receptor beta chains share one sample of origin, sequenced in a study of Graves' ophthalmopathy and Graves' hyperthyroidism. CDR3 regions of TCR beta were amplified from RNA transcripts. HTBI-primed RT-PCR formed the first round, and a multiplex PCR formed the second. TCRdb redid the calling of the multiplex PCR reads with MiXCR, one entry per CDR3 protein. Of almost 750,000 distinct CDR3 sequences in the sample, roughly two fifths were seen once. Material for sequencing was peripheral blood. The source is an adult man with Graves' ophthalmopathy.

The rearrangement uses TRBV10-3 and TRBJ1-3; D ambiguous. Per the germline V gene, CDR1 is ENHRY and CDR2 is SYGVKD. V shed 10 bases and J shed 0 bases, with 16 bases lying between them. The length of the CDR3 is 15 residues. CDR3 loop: CATQSELISGNTIYF. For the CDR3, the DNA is TGTGCCACCCAAAGTGAGCTGATCTCTGGAAACACCATATATTTT.

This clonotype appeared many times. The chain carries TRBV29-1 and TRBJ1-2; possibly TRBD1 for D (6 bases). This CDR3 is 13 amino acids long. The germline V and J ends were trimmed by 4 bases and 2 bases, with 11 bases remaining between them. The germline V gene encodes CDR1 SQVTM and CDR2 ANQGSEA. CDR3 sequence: CSVGQGTNYGYTF. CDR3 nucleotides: TGCAGCGTTGGGCAGGGGACGAACTATGGCTACACCTTC. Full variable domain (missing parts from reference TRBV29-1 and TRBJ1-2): SAVISQKPSRDICQRGTSLTIQCQVDSQVTMMFWYRQQPGQSLTLIATANQGSEATYESGFVIDKFPISRPNLTFSTLTVSNMSPEDSSIYLCSVGQGTNYGYTFGSGTRLTVV.

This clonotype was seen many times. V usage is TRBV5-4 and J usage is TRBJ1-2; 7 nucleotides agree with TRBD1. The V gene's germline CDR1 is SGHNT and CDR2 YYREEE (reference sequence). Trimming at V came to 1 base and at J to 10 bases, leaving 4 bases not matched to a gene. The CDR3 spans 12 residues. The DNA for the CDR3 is TGTGCCAGCAGCTTGTATGGGACAGCCTACACCTTC. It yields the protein CASSLYGTAYTF. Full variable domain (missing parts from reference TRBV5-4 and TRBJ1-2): ETGVTQSPTHLIKTRGQQVTLRCSSQSGHNTVSWYQQALGQGPQFIFQYYREEENGRGNFPPRFSGLQFPNYSSELNVNALELDDSALYLCASSLYGTAYTFGSGTRLTVV.

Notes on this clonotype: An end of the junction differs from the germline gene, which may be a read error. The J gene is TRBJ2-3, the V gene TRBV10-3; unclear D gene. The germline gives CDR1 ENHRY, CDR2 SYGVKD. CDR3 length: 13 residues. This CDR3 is CASSGRNTDTQYF. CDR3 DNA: TGTGCCAGCAGTGGACGGAACACAGATACGCAGTATTTT.

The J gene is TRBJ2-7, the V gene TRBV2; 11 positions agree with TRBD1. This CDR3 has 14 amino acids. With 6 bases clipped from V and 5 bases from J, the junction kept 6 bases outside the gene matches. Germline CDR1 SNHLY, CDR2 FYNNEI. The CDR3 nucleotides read TGTGCCAGCAGGTCGGACAGGGGGCGGAACGAGCAGTACTTC. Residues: CASRSDRGRNEQYF.

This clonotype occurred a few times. CDR3 sequence: CASSLRVAVYGYTF. The CDR3 DNA sequence: TGTGCCAGCAGTTTGAGGGTGGCGGTATATGGCTACACCTTC. This rearrangement joins TRBV2 to TRBJ1-2, with D hard to call. V lost 5 bases and J 5 bases, leaving 15 bases between the germline ends. The length of the CDR3 is 14 residues. Looked up from germline, CDR1 is SNHLY and CDR2 is FYNNEI. Based on the CDR3 plus reference TRBV2 and TRBJ1-2, the full variable domain is EPEVTQTPSHQVTQMGQEVILRCVPISNHLYFYWYRQILGQKVEFLVSFYNNEISEKSEIFDDQFSVERPDGSNFTLKIRSTKLEDSAMYFCASSLRVAVYGYTFGSGTRLTVV.

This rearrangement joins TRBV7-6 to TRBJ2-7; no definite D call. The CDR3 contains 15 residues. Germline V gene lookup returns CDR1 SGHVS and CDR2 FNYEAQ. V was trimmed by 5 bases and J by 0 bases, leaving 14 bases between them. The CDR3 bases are TGTGCCAGCAGCCCGACTCTCGAGACCTCCTACGAGCAGTACTTC. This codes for CASSPTLETSYEQYF.

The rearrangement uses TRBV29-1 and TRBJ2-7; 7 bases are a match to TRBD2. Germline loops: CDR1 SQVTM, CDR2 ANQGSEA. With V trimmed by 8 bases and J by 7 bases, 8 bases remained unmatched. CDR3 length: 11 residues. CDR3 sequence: CSIRGGKEQYF. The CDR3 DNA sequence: TGCAGCATACGGGGAGGGAAAGAGCAGTACTTC.

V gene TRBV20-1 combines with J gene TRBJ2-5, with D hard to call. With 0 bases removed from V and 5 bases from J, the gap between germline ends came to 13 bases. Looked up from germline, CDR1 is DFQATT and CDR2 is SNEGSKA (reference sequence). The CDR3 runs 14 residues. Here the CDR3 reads CSARDLVRRETQYF. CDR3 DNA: TGCAGTGCTAGAGATTTAGTGAGAAGGGAGACCCAGTACTTC.

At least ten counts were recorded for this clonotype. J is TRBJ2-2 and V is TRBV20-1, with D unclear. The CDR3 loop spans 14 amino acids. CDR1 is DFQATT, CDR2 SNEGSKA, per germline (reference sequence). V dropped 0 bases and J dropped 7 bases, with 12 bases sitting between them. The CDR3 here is CSARDSLRFGELFF. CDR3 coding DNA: TGCAGTGCTAGAGATTCACTCCGGTTCGGGGAGCTGTTTTTT.

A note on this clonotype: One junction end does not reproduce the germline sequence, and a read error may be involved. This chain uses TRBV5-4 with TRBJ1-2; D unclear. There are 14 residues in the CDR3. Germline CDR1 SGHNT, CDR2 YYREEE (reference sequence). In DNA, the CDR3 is TGCGCCAGCAGCCAAGAACGGAGGGAACGGGGCTACACCTTC. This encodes CASSQERRERGYTF.

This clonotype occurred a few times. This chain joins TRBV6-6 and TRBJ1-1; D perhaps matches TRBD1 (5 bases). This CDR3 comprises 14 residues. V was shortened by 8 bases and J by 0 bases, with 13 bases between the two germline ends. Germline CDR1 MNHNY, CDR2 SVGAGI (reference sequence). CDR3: CASQEQAMNTEAFF. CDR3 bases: TGTGCCAGCCAAGAACAGGCCATGAACACTGAAGCTTTCTTT.